The 27 T cell receptor beta chains below were found in one sample sequenced in a study of cytomegalovirus exposure and HLA in healthy donors (TCRdb year 2017). Libraries were constructed by the immunoSEQ multiplex PCR assay. A mixture of 60 forward primers for TCR Vbeta segments and 13 reverse primers for TCR Jbeta segments was used in the multiplex PCR. The immuneACCESS repertoire file appears here via TCRdb, limited to in-frame rearrangements. These files lack a portion of the clones; in checked studies, under half of the deficit traces to unresolved V genes, and the cause of the others is not known. Here the sample has around 64,000 clones; about 74% occur a single time. The top ten clones comprise about 20% of the sample. Sequenced: PBMCs. The receptor set was obtained from a woman younger than 45 in good health and CMV-seropositive.

The chain combines TRBV6-5 with TRBJ2-5; 10 nucleotides align to TRBD1. With 7 bases clipped from V and 5 bases from J, the junction kept 10 bases outside the gene matches. This CDR3 has 15 amino acids. Germline CDR1 MNHEY, CDR2 SVGAGI. This CDR3 reads CASTPDRGVIETQYF. CDR3 nucleotide sequence: TGTGCCAGCACCCCGGACAGGGGGGTTATTGAGACCCAGTACTTC.

The chain uses TRBV6-5 and TRBJ2-5; D is unclear. V gave up 6 bases and J gave up 2 bases, with 13 bases separating them. Germline-derived CDR1 and CDR2 are MNHEY and SVGAGI. This CDR3 region has 14 residues. CDR3 protein: CASSPWRSQETQYF. CDR3 nucleotide sequence: TGTGCCAGCAGCCCTTGGCGGAGTCAAGAGACCCAGTACTTC.

The rearrangement links TRBV5-4 to TRBJ2-1; a possible D gene is TRBD1 (6 bases). Deletions cut 4 bases from V and 1 base from J, with 18 bases between. CDR1 is SGHNT, CDR2 YYREEE, per germline (reference sequence). This CDR3 has 17 residues. CDR3 sequence: CASSHKTGFRSYNEQFF. The CDR3 bases are TGTGCCAGCAGCCATAAAACAGGGTTTAGGTCCTACAATGAGCAGTTCTTC. Full variable domain (missing parts from reference TRBV5-4 and TRBJ2-1): ETGVTQSPTHLIKTRGQQVTLRCSSQSGHNTVSWYQQALGQGPQFIFQYYREEENGRGNFPPRFSGLQFPNYSSELNVNALELDDSALYLCASSHKTGFRSYNEQFFGPGTRLTVL.

This sequence joins TRBV5-4 and TRBJ2-4; maybe TRBD1 (6 bases). Deletions cut 4 bases from V and 0 bases from J, with 14 bases between. The CDR3 totals 16 residues. Per the germline V gene, CDR1 is SGHNT and CDR2 is YYREEE (reference sequence). The CDR3 DNA reads as TGTGCCAGCAGCCCAGACAGGATCCTAGCCAAAAACATTCAGTACTTC. Translating gives CASSPDRILAKNIQYF.

The chain carries TRBV28 and TRBJ2-7, with D maybe TRBD1 (6 bases). Looked up from germline, CDR1 is MDHEN and CDR2 is SYDVKM. V was clipped by 5 bases and J by 4 bases, with 9 bases between them. The CDR3 length is 12 residues. This chain's CDR3 is CASSEQGYEQYF. The CDR3 nucleotides read TGTGCCAGCAGTGAACAGGGTTACGAGCAGTACTTC.

V gene TRBV20-1 combines with J gene TRBJ2-1; no definite D call. The germline CDR1 and CDR2 sequences are DFQATT and SNEGSKA (reference sequence). Trimming took off 6 bases at V and 4 bases at J, with 7 bases between the two ends. CDR3 length: 11 residues. DNA for the CDR3: TGCAGTGCCCTAGAATACAATGAGCAGTTCTTC. This gives the protein CSALEYNEQFF.

This clone was detected only a few times. The chain uses TRBV18 and TRBJ1-2, with a weak D call TRBD1 (6 bases). The V gene lost 6 bases and the J gene lost 8 bases, with 19 bases spanning the gap. This CDR3 spans 14 amino acids. Germline V gene data show CDR1 as KGHSH and CDR2 as LQKENI. The CDR3 nucleotides read TGTGCCAGCTCTCCTCTAGAGACCAGGGGCGGCTACACCTTC. This gives the protein CASSPLETRGGYTF.

This clone was detected only once. The chain links TRBV29-1 to TRBJ2-5; a possible D gene is TRBD1 (6 bases). This CDR3 spans 12 amino acids. V shed 5 bases and J shed 2 bases, with 9 bases lying between them. Per the germline V gene, CDR1 is SQVTM and CDR2 is ANQGSEA. The chain's CDR3 is CSVLRGQETQYF. CDR3 DNA: TGCAGCGTTCTTAGGGGGCAAGAGACCCAGTACTTC.

This chain joins TRBV11-2 and TRBJ1-5, with TRBD1 as a possible D gene (5 bases). V was shortened by 3 bases and J by 1 base, with 10 bases between the two germline ends. Germline CDR1 is SGHAT and CDR2 is FQNNGV. This CDR3 contains 15 residues. The CDR3 DNA follows: TGTGCCAGCAGCTTTGGGGCGGCGAGCAATCAGCCCCAGCATTTT. It yields the protein CASSFGAASNQPQHF.

The rearrangement joins TRBV29-1 to TRBJ2-7; D is perhaps TRBD1 (5 bases). The CDR3 contains 12 residues. V lost 5 bases to trimming and J lost 3 bases, with 11 bases between them. Germline assignment: CDR1 SQVTM and CDR2 ANQGSEA. The CDR3 sequence: CSVRQGLYEQYF. The CDR3 DNA follows: TGCAGCGTTCGGCAGGGTCTCTACGAGCAGTACTTC.

This clone was found once. This rearrangement joins TRBV9 to TRBJ2-1, with D unclear. The germline V gene encodes CDR1 SGDLS and CDR2 YYNGEE. V gave up 4 bases and J gave up 0 bases, with 11 bases separating them. CDR3 length: 15 residues. The chain's CDR3 is CASSPLVSSYNEQFF. In nucleotides, the CDR3 is TGTGCCAGCAGCCCCCTAGTAAGCTCCTACAATGAGCAGTTCTTC.

This clone was picked up one time. The chain joins TRBV7-2 to TRBJ1-3, with D unclear. The V end was cut by 4 bases, the J end by 0 bases, with 10 bases between. CDR1 is SGHTA, CDR2 FQGNSA, per germline. CDR3 length: 15 amino acids. The CDR3 loop is CASSSFVISGNTIYF. The CDR3 DNA sequence: TGTGCCAGCAGCTCCTTCGTAATCTCTGGAAACACCATATATTTT.

This clone was seen a few times. The J gene is TRBJ2-1, the V gene TRBV5-6; D is undetermined. V was trimmed by 1 base and J by 6 bases, leaving 8 bases between them. CDR1 SGHDT and CDR2 YYEEEE come from the germline V gene. This CDR3 has 13 amino acids. The CDR3 reads CASSLYGGNEQFF. CDR3 DNA sequence: TGTGCCAGCAGCTTGTATGGCGGCAATGAGCAGTTCTTC.

The gene calls are TRBV7-2 and TRBJ2-7, with D maybe TRBD1 (5 bases). V was cut by 4 bases and J by 6 bases, with 7 bases left in between. CDR3 size: 11 residues. The germline V gene has CDR1 SGHTA and CDR2 FQGNSA. CDR3 DNA sequence: TGTGCCAGCAGCTCCAGGGTCGAGCAGTACTTC. Its protein product is CASSSRVEQYF.

This rearrangement joins TRBV28 to TRBJ1-1, with 7 positions matching TRBD1. Per germline, CDR1 MDHEN and CDR2 SYDVKM. There are 14 residues in the CDR3. J gave up 1 base and V 5 bases, and 4 bases lay outside the gene matches. CDR3 DNA sequence: TGTGCCAGCAGTCCTGACAGGGCGAACACTGAAGCTTTCTTT. It encodes CASSPDRANTEAFF.

CDR3 nucleotides: TGTGCCAGCAGACGTTGGACAGGGGCGTCCGAGGGCTACACCTTC. Protein product: CASRRWTGASEGYTF. The V gene is TRBV6-5, the J gene TRBJ1-2, with TRBD1 matching 9 bases. CDR1 is MNHEY and CDR2 is SVGAGI in the germline V gene. The CDR3 runs 15 residues. V lost 6 bases to trimming and J lost 8 bases; unmatched junction nucleotides: 13.

In DNA, the CDR3 is TGCGCCAGCAGCACTGACAGCAATCCATATGGCTACACCTTC. Amino acid sequence: CASSTDSNPYGYTF. The chain carries TRBV5-1 and TRBJ1-2; D possibly corresponds to TRBD1 (5 bases). Trimming left V 4 bases short and J 5 bases short, with 15 bases between. The CDR3 is 14 amino acids. Germline loops: CDR1 SGHRS, CDR2 YFSETQ.

The J gene is TRBJ2-1, the V gene TRBV14; D remains unclear. CDR1 is SGHDN and CDR2 is FVKESK in the germline V gene. The CDR3 runs 14 residues. The V gene lost 2 bases and the J gene lost 6 bases, with 11 bases spanning the gap. The CDR3 DNA is TGTGCCAGCAGCCAACAACACAGAACCAATGAGCAGTTCTTC. It is translated as CASSQQHRTNEQFF.

This clone was observed a handful of times. The genes are TRBV9 and TRBJ1-1; 8 bases map to TRBD1. Looked up from germline, CDR1 is SGDLS and CDR2 is YYNGEE. V dropped 0 bases and J dropped 6; count of bases not matched to a gene: 7. This CDR3 is built from 15 residues. CDR3 region: CASSVGQGLGAEAFF. The CDR3 coding sequence is TGTGCCAGCAGCGTAGGACAGGGGTTGGGAGCTGAAGCTTTCTTT.

The V call is TRBV7-9, the J call TRBJ2-6; 9 bases line up with TRBD1. The CDR3 totals 15 residues. From germline, CDR1 is SEHNR and CDR2 FQNEAQ (reference sequence). The CDR3 nucleotides are TGTGCGCTCGGGACAGGGATTACTGGGGCCAACGTCCTGACTTTC. Its protein product is CALGTGITGANVLTF.

The CDR3 DNA is TGTGCCAGCCTCTTCGCAGGGCTAGGTAGGGCCAACGTCCTGACTTTC. It yields the protein CASLFAGLGRANVLTF. The chain combines TRBV13 with TRBJ2-6, with a possible D match to TRBD1 (5 bases). Germline values: CDR1 PRHDT, CDR2 FYEKMQ (reference sequence). V shed 8 bases and J shed 5 bases, with 19 bases lying between them. This CDR3 is 16 amino acids long.

The chain recombines TRBV7-8 with TRBJ2-1, with D unresolved. The germline V gene encodes CDR1 SGHVS and CDR2 FQNEAQ. V lost 1 base to trimming and J lost 12 bases, with 10 bases between them. The CDR3 consists of 12 residues. CDR3 region: CASSLEQSRQFF. The CDR3 DNA reads as TGTGCCAGCAGCTTAGAACAATCACGGCAGTTCTTC.

The V call is TRBV29-1, the J call TRBJ1-2; D is ambiguous. Germline V lookup: CDR1 SQVTM, CDR2 ANQGSEA. CDR3 size: 13 residues. Trimming took off 6 bases at V and 0 bases at J, with 11 bases between the two ends. The CDR3 spells CSVSVGANYGYTF. DNA for the CDR3: TGCAGCGTCTCGGTCGGGGCTAACTATGGCTACACCTTC.

The chain links TRBV5-4 to TRBJ1-3; the D is unclear. The V gene's germline CDR1 is SGHNT and CDR2 YYREEE (reference sequence). CDR3 length: 13 residues. V was trimmed by 6 bases and J by 4 bases, leaving 11 bases between them. The CDR3: CASKPLVGNTIYF. The CDR3 DNA sequence: TGTGCCAGCAAACCCTTAGTCGGAAACACCATATATTTT.

This clone appeared a few times. The chain recombines TRBV6-6 with TRBJ2-7; the D gene is possibly TRBD2 (5 bases). V dropped 6 bases and J dropped 12 bases, with 21 bases sitting between them. Germline V lookup: CDR1 MNHNY, CDR2 SVGAGI (reference sequence). The CDR3 spans 13 residues. CDR3 sequence: CASSHGIPEVPYF. As DNA, the CDR3 is TGTGCCAGCAGCCACGGGATCCCAGAGGTTCCGTACTTC.

This chain joins TRBV27 and TRBJ1-3; D perhaps matches TRBD1 (5 bases). CDR1 is MNHEY and CDR2 is SMNVEV in the germline V gene (reference sequence). The CDR3 totals 15 residues. Trimming took off 3 bases at V and 0 bases at J, with 9 bases between the two ends. Here the CDR3 reads CASSFQGSSGNTIYF. DNA for the CDR3: TGTGCCAGCAGTTTCCAGGGAAGCTCTGGAAACACCATATATTTT.

This chain uses TRBV30 with TRBJ1-1, with D possibly TRBD1 on 5 matching bases. CDR1 and CDR2 (germline): GTSNPN, SVGIG (reference sequence). V shed 8 bases and J shed 1 base, with 20 bases lying between them. This CDR3 contains 15 residues. Here the CDR3 DNA reads TGTGCCACTCCTCGGCTTGCGGGGGGGAACACTGAAGCTTTCTTT. Residues: CATPRLAGGNTEAFF.